What follows is one TCR beta chain and its context. This CDR3 spans 17 amino acids. Germline CDR1 and CDR2: MDHEN and SYDVKM. The ends lost 0 bases at V and 3 bases at J; junction bases unmatched: 9. TCRdb re-called the RT-PCR reads with MiXCR, one entry per CDR3 protein. The sample lists fewer than 800,000 distinct CDR3 sequences; 13% to 15% were seen once. The sample taken for sequencing was memory CD4+ T cells from blood. This TCR was recovered from a female donor in good health, serving as a healthy control. This rearrangement joins TRBV28 to TRBJ2-5; 8 bases align to TRBD2. CDR3 sequence (DNA): TGTGCCAGCAGTTTATGGACCAAGACTAGCGCAAAAGAGACCCAGTACTTC. Translated: CASSLWTKTSAKETQYF.